This T cell receptor (beta chain) was profiled in a study of shared clonotypes between healthy human individuals. Study outcomes and limitations: Sorted-subset samples were not fully sequenced, rarefaction indicated.

Profiled with immunoSEQ multiplex PCR; TCRdb holds only in-frame clones, not every one. This table has around 2,000,000 clones, roughly 94% appearing once. In the case of this clone: Antigen unknown.

The naive CD8 subset, CD45RO-negative cells positively selected for CCR7, excluded terminally differentiated effector memory CD45RA+ cells. The germline V gene has CDR1 SEHNR and CDR2 FQNEAQ (reference sequence). Losses at the gene ends were 5 bases for V and 8 bases for J; bases not matched to a gene: 6. CDR3 length equals 13 residues. The chain joins TRBV7-9 to TRBJ1-1, with 9 bases fitting TRBD1. The sequencing sample was made of naive CD8+ T cells sorted from blood. This TCR came from a man between 18 and 29 years old in good health. CDR3 residues: CASSADRGTEAFF. The CDR3 coding sequence is TGTGCCAGCAGCGCGGACAGGGGAACGGAAGCTTTCTTT.